The text below deals with one T cell receptor beta chain. The CDR3 consists of 16 residues. The V segment lost 6 bases and the J segment 6 bases; nucleotides outside the gene matches: 9. Germline CDR1 and CDR2: MDHEN and SYDVKM. For the second PCR, which ran for about 6 to 12 cycles, a sample-barcoded 5' primer and a J-beta primer mix were used. TCRdb recomputed calls from the 5' RACE reads with MiXCR, one row per CDR3 protein. In the table there are about 720,000 distinct CDR3 sequences, roughly 20% of which are singletons. This specimen belongs to a study of blood T cells in healthy people across ages.

This TCR was sampled from a man aged 65-85 years in good health. This chain joins TRBV28 and TRBJ2-3, with 13 bases aligning to TRBD2. Material for sequencing was blood. CDR3 sequence: CASRPGLAGVLDTQYF. The CDR3 DNA sequence: TGTGCCAGCAGACCCGGACTAGCGGGGGTGTTGGATACGCAGTATTTT.